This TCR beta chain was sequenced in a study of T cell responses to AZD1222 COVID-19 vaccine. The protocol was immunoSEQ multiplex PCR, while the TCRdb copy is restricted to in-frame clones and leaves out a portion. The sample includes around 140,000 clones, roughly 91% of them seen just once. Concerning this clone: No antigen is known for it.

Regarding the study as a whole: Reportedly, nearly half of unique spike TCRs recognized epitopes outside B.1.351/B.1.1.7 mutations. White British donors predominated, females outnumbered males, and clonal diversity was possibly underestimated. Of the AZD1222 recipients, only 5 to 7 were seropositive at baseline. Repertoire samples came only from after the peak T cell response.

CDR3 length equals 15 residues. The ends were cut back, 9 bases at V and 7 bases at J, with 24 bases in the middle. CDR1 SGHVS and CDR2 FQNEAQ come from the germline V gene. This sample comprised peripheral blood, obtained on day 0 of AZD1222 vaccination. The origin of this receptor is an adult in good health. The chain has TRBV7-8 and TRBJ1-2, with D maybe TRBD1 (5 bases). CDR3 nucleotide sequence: TGTGCCAGTCGGGGGTTTGGCAGATCCGAGGGTGGCTACACCTTC. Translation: CASRGFGRSEGGYTF.